This T cell receptor (beta chain) was retrieved from a study of control samples from healthy donors and cancer patients. Trimming cost V 2 bases and J 8 bases, with 15 bases left between them. This CDR3 comprises 15 residues. Germline loops: CDR1 KGHDR, CDR2 SFDVKD. Assay: immunoSEQ multiplex PCR; the TCRdb copy retains only in-frame clones and omits some. The table records roughly 92,000 clones, 85% to 90% of them present only once. The clonotype comes from a woman aged 55-75 years in good health. The genes are TRBV24-1 and TRBJ2-1; the D gene could be TRBD1 or TRBD2 (5 bases each). The material sequenced was blood. The DNA of the CDR3 is TGTGCCACCAGTGATTCCCGAGGGACCGGAGATGAGCAGTTCTTC. Its protein product is CATSDSRGTGDEQFF.